Listed here are 29 T cell receptor beta chains from one sample, sequenced in a study of blood T cell repertoires in COVID-19. This table comes from immunoSEQ multiplex PCR, and its TCRdb copy is limited to in-frame clones, with some not included. The sample holds roughly 120,000 clones, under 90% seen once. Sequencing used peripheral blood. These receptors were collected from a man in his sixties with acute or convalescent COVID-19.

The chain couples TRBV19 to TRBJ1-5; D ambiguous. The germline CDR1 and CDR2 sequences are LNHDA and SQIVND (reference sequence). The CDR3 is 15 amino acids. V gave up 5 bases and J gave up 6 bases, with 17 bases separating them. The CDR3 DNA follows: TGTGCCAGTAGTTCCCTTGGCGGGGAGGGTCAGCCCCAGCATTTT. Amino acid sequence: CASSSLGGEGQPQHF.

The chain couples TRBV5-4 to TRBJ1-3; TRBD1 matches 9 bases. The germline V gene has CDR1 SGHNT and CDR2 YYREEE (reference sequence). The CDR3 has 16 residues. Unmatched junction bases numbered 5, after V lost 4 bases and J lost 0 bases. The CDR3: CASSTGGRGSGNTIYF. The CDR3 DNA reads TGTGCCAGCAGCACAGGGGGCAGGGGCTCTGGAAACACCATATATTTT.

This chain links TRBV2 with TRBJ2-1; TRBD2 agrees at 7 bases. Germline V CDR1 and CDR2: SNHLY, FYNNEI. The CDR3 covers 18 residues. The ends lost 3 bases at V and 6 bases at J; junction bases unmatched: 17. For the CDR3, the DNA is TGTGCCAGCAGTGATGCTAGCGGCCGAGCAAGGGCGGGCAATGAGCAGTTCTTC. This translates into CASSDASGRARAGNEQFF.

This sequence joins TRBV2 and TRBJ1-4, with D possibly being TRBD1 (5 bases). The CDR3 extends over 15 amino acids. With 6 bases removed from V and 0 bases from J, the gap between germline ends came to 11 bases. Germline V lookup: CDR1 SNHLY, CDR2 FYNNEI. This CDR3 reads CASRVSGPTNEKLFF. In nucleotides, the CDR3 is TGTGCCAGCAGAGTATCAGGGCCAACTAATGAAAAACTGTTTTTT. The full variable domain, with the rest looked up from reference TRBV2 and TRBJ1-4, is EPEVTQTPSHQVTQMGQEVILRCVPISNHLYFYWYRQILGQKVEFLVSFYNNEISEKSEIFDDQFSVERPDGSNFTLKIRSTKLEDSAMYFCASRVSGPTNEKLFFGSGTQLSVL.

V and J are TRBV5-1 and TRBJ1-6; 7 nucleotides line up with TRBD1. Per the germline V gene, CDR1 is SGHRS and CDR2 is YFSETQ. J lost 7 bases, V lost 0 bases, and 13 bases had no gene match. The CDR3 runs to 18 residues. The CDR3 loop is CASSLAGPGQEWNSPLHF. CDR3 DNA sequence: TGCGCCAGCAGCTTGGCTGGACCCGGACAGGAGTGGAATTCACCCCTCCACTTT.

This sequence joins TRBV19 and TRBJ1-5; D is unresolved. V dropped 1 base and J dropped 7 bases, with 5 bases sitting between them. Germline loops: CDR1 LNHDA, CDR2 SQIVND (reference sequence). The CDR3 spans 12 residues. The CDR3 DNA follows: TGTGCCAGTAGTATAGGGCAACAGCCCCAGCATTTT. It translates to CASSIGQQPQHF.

This clone is a singleton in its sample. The rearrangement joins TRBV3-1 (or the pseudogene TRBV3-2) to TRBJ1-6; 8 bases match TRBD1. Germline V gene data show CDR1 as LGHDT and CDR2 as YNNKEL (reference sequence). The CDR3 consists of 14 residues. Germline trimming cut 3 bases from V and 7 bases from J; bases unmatched to any gene: 2. The chain's CDR3 is CASSQTGENSPLHF. The CDR3 nucleotides are TGTGCCAGCAGCCAGACAGGGGAGAATTCACCCCTCCACTTT.

The rearrangement links TRBV10-2 to TRBJ2-1, with TRBD2 identical over 9 bases. This CDR3 has 17 residues. The V and J ends lost 3 bases and 2 bases, in that order; junction bases with no gene match: 8. In germline, CDR1 is WSHSY, CDR2 SAAADI. In nucleotides, the CDR3 is TGCGCCAGCAGTGAACCAGCGGGAGGCGGGGCCTACAATGAGCAGTTCTTC. Amino acids: CASSEPAGGGAYNEQFF.

The chain is built from TRBV7-9 and TRBJ2-3; unclear D gene. The CDR3 runs to 13 residues. Germline V gene lookup returns CDR1 SEHNR and CDR2 FQNEAQ (reference sequence). V was shortened by 1 base and J by 6 bases, with 8 bases between the two germline ends. The CDR3 DNA is TGTGCCAGCAGCTTAGAGACACCCGATACGCAGTATTTT. Its translation is CASSLETPDTQYF.

This clone has only a few counts. The chain joins TRBV19 to TRBJ2-7, with D tentatively TRBD1 (6 bases). The CDR3 contains 13 residues. V was shortened by 5 bases and J by 6 bases, with 14 bases between the two germline ends. CDR1 is LNHDA and CDR2 is SQIVND in the germline V gene (reference sequence). CDR3 in amino acids: CASSPQGTSEQYF. CDR3 nucleotides: TGTGCCAGTAGTCCTCAGGGGACCTCCGAGCAGTACTTC.

The J gene is TRBJ2-5, the V gene TRBV28; 7 nucleotides align to TRBD1. The CDR3 contains 17 residues. V shed 4 bases, J shed 5 bases, and the junction held 16 bases outside the gene matches. The germline CDR1 and CDR2 sequences are MDHEN and SYDVKM. CDR3: CASSWGPRQGDGETQYF. CDR3 sequence (DNA): TGTGCCAGCAGTTGGGGCCCTAGGCAGGGGGATGGGGAGACCCAGTACTTC.

The chain recombines TRBV28 with TRBJ2-5; 8 nucleotides match TRBD2. V shed 6 bases, J shed 5 bases, and the junction held 8 bases outside the gene matches. Germline-derived CDR1 and CDR2 are MDHEN and SYDVKM. This CDR3 has 14 residues. The CDR3 sequence: CASRTSGLGETQYF. In DNA form, the CDR3 reads TGTGCCAGCAGAACTAGCGGCCTCGGGGAGACCCAGTACTTC.

The chain links TRBV5-1 to TRBJ2-2, with 12 bases identical to TRBD2. The CDR3 runs 17 residues. Germline lookup yields CDR1 SGHRS and CDR2 YFSETQ. V lost 4 bases, J lost 1 base, and 5 bases stayed unmatched. CDR3 nucleotides: TGCGCCAGCAGCCTGGGACTAGCGGGCTTGAACACCGGGGAGCTGTTTTTT. Amino acid sequence: CASSLGLAGLNTGELFF.

This clone was observed a single time. The rearrangement joins TRBV20-1 to TRBJ2-7, with TRBD1 matching 8 bases. Germline V gene lookup returns CDR1 DFQATT and CDR2 SNEGSKA (reference sequence). The CDR3 totals 15 residues. The V and J ends lost 3 bases and 6 bases, in that order; junction bases with no gene match: 13. The CDR3 here is CSASGARTGLGEQYF. The CDR3 DNA is TGCAGTGCTAGTGGAGCCCGGACAGGGTTGGGCGAGCAGTACTTC.

The chain employs TRBV6-6 and TRBJ2-1; 8 positions agree with TRBD2. Per the germline V gene, CDR1 is MNHNY and CDR2 is SVGAGI (reference sequence). Trimming took 7 bases from V and 4 from J; bases not matched to a gene: 12. This CDR3 has 16 amino acids. The CDR3 sequence: CASKAGGGRFYNEQFF. In DNA, the CDR3 is TGTGCCAGCAAGGCGGGGGGCGGGAGGTTTTACAATGAGCAGTTCTTC.

The chain uses TRBV2 and TRBJ2-3; TRBD2 matches 13 bases. The CDR3 loop spans 15 amino acids. Germline V lookup: CDR1 SNHLY, CDR2 FYNNEI. Trimming took 5 bases from V and 3 from J; bases not matched to a gene: 2. This CDR3 reads CASSRTSGSTDTQYF. DNA for the CDR3: TGTGCCAGCAGTCGGACTAGCGGGAGTACAGATACGCAGTATTTT.

The CDR3 DNA is TGTGCCAGCAGTTTCCCCTCGAACACCGGGGAGCTGTTTTTT. It translates to CASSFPSNTGELFF. The rearrangement joins TRBV28 to TRBJ2-2; D not certain. V gave up 3 bases and J gave up 0 bases, with 5 bases separating them. The CDR3 spans 14 residues. The germline V gene encodes CDR1 MDHEN and CDR2 SYDVKM.

The rearrangement links TRBV3-1 (or the pseudogene TRBV3-2) to TRBJ2-5; the match to TRBD1 covers 8 bases. The germline gives CDR1 LGHDT, CDR2 YNNKEL (reference sequence). J was trimmed by 5 bases and V by 0 bases; bases with no gene match: 5. The CDR3 extends over 15 amino acids. This chain's CDR3 is CASSQEPGGWETQYF. CDR3 sequence (DNA): TGTGCCAGCAGCCAAGAGCCAGGGGGCTGGGAGACCCAGTACTTC.

DNA for the CDR3: TGTGCCAGCAGTTTTTTCCGGGGGAGTCGGGCTTACAATGAGCAGTTCTTC. Protein: CASSFFRGSRAYNEQFF. The chain recombines TRBV28 with TRBJ2-1; TRBD2 might be the D (6 bases). Germline CDR1 is MDHEN and CDR2 is SYDVKM. The CDR3 is 17 residues long. Trimming removed 3 bases from V and 4 bases from J, with 19 bases in between.

This clone was seen just once. This chain links TRBV28 with TRBJ2-1, with TRBD2 matching over 8 bases. CDR3 length: 14 residues. Germline assignment: CDR1 MDHEN and CDR2 SYDVKM. With 7 bases clipped from V and 5 bases from J, the junction kept 7 bases outside the gene matches. The CDR3 DNA follows: TGTGCCAGCACCAGTAGCGGGATTGACAATGAGCAGTTCTTC. Translation: CASTSSGIDNEQFF.

The rearrangement uses TRBV30 and TRBJ1-5; weak D call: TRBD1 (5 bases). V was trimmed by 1 base and J by 2 bases, leaving 6 bases between them. The germline V gene encodes CDR1 GTSNPN and CDR2 SVGIG (reference sequence). The CDR3 consists of 13 residues. This CDR3 reads CAWSARGNQPQHF. CDR3 coding DNA: TGTGCCTGGAGTGCCAGGGGCAATCAGCCCCAGCATTTT.

The J gene is TRBJ2-2, the V gene TRBV5-1, with a tentative D call TRBD1 (5 bases). Trimming shortened V by 0 bases and J by 8 bases, and 8 bases separated the two germline ends. Germline CDR1 is SGHRS and CDR2 is YFSETQ. This CDR3 is built from 13 residues. CDR3 sequence (DNA): TGCGCCAGCAGCTTGGGACAGAGAGGGGAGCTGTTTTTT. It codes for CASSLGQRGELFF.

This clone has only one observation. The chain is built from TRBV19 and TRBJ1-1, with D possibly being TRBD1 (6 bases). Trimming took off 7 bases at V and 3 bases at J, with 9 bases between the two ends. The CDR3 is 12 amino acids. The germline V gene encodes CDR1 LNHDA and CDR2 SQIVND (reference sequence). The CDR3 reads CASKAGDTEAFF. As DNA, the CDR3 is TGTGCCAGTAAAGCAGGGGACACTGAAGCTTTCTTT.

V usage is TRBV6-5 and J usage is TRBJ1-4; a weak D match, TRBD1 (6 bases). Germline lookup yields CDR1 MNHEY and CDR2 SVGAGI. The CDR3 is 12 amino acids. V lost 7 bases, J lost 8 bases, and 11 bases lay in between. The CDR3 spells CASTTGSEKLFF. CDR3 nucleotides: TGTGCCAGCACTACAGGGTCGGAAAAACTGTTTTTT.

The chain employs TRBV11-2 and TRBJ1-1; 8 nucleotides align to TRBD1. The CDR3 covers 14 residues. The ends lost 5 bases at V and 5 bases at J; junction bases unmatched: 7. CDR1 and CDR2 (germline): SGHAT, FQNNGV. CDR3: CASSRGQGGTEAFF. CDR3 coding DNA: TGTGCCAGCAGCCGTGGACAGGGTGGAACTGAAGCTTTCTTT.

The chain links TRBV19 to TRBJ2-7, with TRBD1 as a possible D gene (5 bases). This CDR3 contains 15 residues. Per the germline V gene, CDR1 is LNHDA and CDR2 is SQIVND (reference sequence). The V end lost 6 bases, the J end lost 1 base, and 16 bases lay between the germline ends. CDR3 coding DNA: TGTGCCAGTAGGGCTACAGGCCCGAGTTCCTACGAGCAGTACTTC. Protein: CASRATGPSSYEQYF. Using reference TRBV19 and TRBJ2-7 for the parts outside the CDR3, the full variable domain is DGGITQSPKYLFRKEGQNVTLSCEQNLNHDAMYWYRQDPGQGLRLIYYSQIVNDFQKGDIAEGYSVSREKKESFPLTVTSAQKNPTAFYLCASRATGPSSYEQYFGPGTRLTVT.

The chain joins TRBV7-2 to TRBJ2-7; the match to TRBD2 covers 9 bases. This CDR3 is 14 amino acids long. V trimming: 5 bases; J trimming: 3 bases; junction bases outside the gene matches: 5. Per germline, CDR1 SGHTA and CDR2 FQGNSA. Here the CDR3 DNA reads TGTGCCAGCAGCGTGACTAGCGGTGTCTACGAGCAGTACTTC. It translates to CASSVTSGVYEQYF.

V and J are TRBV11-2 and TRBJ2-2, with TRBD2 identical over 7 bases. V shed 2 bases, J shed 6 bases, and the junction held 9 bases outside the gene matches. Germline V gene lookup returns CDR1 SGHAT and CDR2 FQNNGV. CDR3 size: 16 residues. The DNA of the CDR3 is TGTGCCAGCAGCTTAATGGGAGGGGTTAGTGCCGGGGAGCTGTTTTTT. As protein: CASSLMGGVSAGELFF.

The J gene is TRBJ2-1, the V gene TRBV4-3, with 8 bases matching TRBD1. Trimming removed 4 bases from V and 3 bases from J; junction bases left unmatched: 2. The CDR3 has 14 amino acids. Germline-derived CDR1 and CDR2 are LGHNA and YSLEER. The CDR3 protein is CASSPGTGYNEQFF. The CDR3, as DNA: TGCGCCAGCAGCCCCGGGACAGGCTACAATGAGCAGTTCTTC.